What follows is one T cell receptor (beta chain) and its context. Its target antigen remains unknown. No much larger clone is present one base from it, and per-base qualities are unavailable. This record comes from a study of blood T cell repertoires in COVID-19 (dated by TCRdb to about 2020). Describing the broader study: Samples covering the acute and convalescent phases of COVID-19 were provided by collaborators in the United States, Italy and Spain. The prospective study material was composed of cDNA or gDNA derived from T cells, B-cell-depleted T cells, or PBMCs. The dataset comprised deeply sampled blood TCRbeta repertoires from subjects exposed to, actively infected with, or recovered from COVID-19. The repertoires were released in a freely available public database meant as a resource for research on the immune response to SARS-CoV-2. The samples were drawn from two sources: the first 160 participants of the ongoing ImmuneRACE study, and 1,200 or so subjects contributed by 6 global collaborators. The sample metadata nearly always contained a de-identified subject ID, COVID-19 status, age in years and sex. HLA class I and class II types, where available, came from metadata supplied by the sample provider rather than from assay-based typing. Overall results and qualifications from the work: Clinical and demographic metadata were provided uncurated, with the amount varying by source and participant.

The immunoSEQ Assay, a bias-controlled multiplex PCR, was used to amplify TCRbeta CDR3 regions from genomic DNA. The authors processed their data as follows. Nucleated cell counts per sample were estimated from amplification of reference gene primers within the assay. Sequence reads were collapsed and filtered to measure the absolute abundance of every unique TCRbeta CDR3 rearrangement. For each sample, productive Simpson clonality was calculated by taking the square root of Simpson's diversity index across productive rearrangements. In TCRdb, the immuneACCESS table is reduced to in-frame sequences with V and J assigned. These tables do not hold every clone; where another copy was compared, an unresolved V gene accounts for under half, and the others remain unexplained. V, J and clone size derive from that table, while D and trimming were established from the DNA sequence. Counted in this sample were 130,000 to 150,000 clones; approximately 82% of them appeared once. Of the sample, approximately 16% falls within the top ten clones.

Whole blood was collected in K2EDTA tubes by collaborating institutions according to the institutions' own protocols. For TCRbeta analysis, collaborators shipped samples as frozen whole blood, isolated PBMCs, or DNA extracted from either of those sample types. This receptor was obtained from a human donor with acute or convalescent COVID-19. The donor label of this sample is uncertain. Sequenced: peripheral blood.

The CDR3 has the sequence CATGRRESGNTIYF. The bases are TGTGCCACCGGAAGACGGGAATCTGGAAACACCATATATTTT. The chain links TRBV15 with TRBJ1-3; the D gene cannot be named for sure. The CDR3 goes from the cysteine to the phenylalanine over 14 residues. Of all the DNA, just the CDR3 is kept, 42 bases in frame from base 1. The V end loses 8 bases and the J end loses 1 base, and a stretch of 12 bases separates them. CDR1 and CDR2 were assigned from the germline V gene (reference sequence) as LNHNV and YYDKDF. When the CDR3 is completed using the reference TRBV15 and TRBJ1-3 genes on either side, the full variable domain is DAMVIQNPRYQVTQFGKPVTLSCSQTLNHNVMYWYQQKSSQAPKLLFHYYDKDFNNEADTPDNFQSRRPNTSFCFLDIRSPGLGDTAMYLCATGRRESGNTIYFGEGSWLTVV.